These T cell receptor beta chains were read from a single sample in a study of blood T cell repertoires in COVID-19. Produced via immunoSEQ multiplex PCR; TCRdb's table is partial and in-frame only. The repertoire holds under 70,000 clones, with more than 75% as singletons. Sequences were obtained from PBMCs or T cells enriched from blood (not recorded which). The receptor set was obtained from a middle-aged woman who had recovered from COVID-19. The conserved cysteine and the conserved F or W are not part of the CDR3 here. Clone size is not always given. Where it is, it says once, few, many or a class for expanded clones.

size	V	J	CDR3
NA	TRBV11-3	TRBJ2-7	ASSTGGRSEQY
NA	TRBV12-5	TRBJ2-1	ASDIGLAGSNGQF
once	TRBV10-3	TRBJ2-3	AISAAGDTDTQY
NA	TRBV5-3	TRBJ2-3	ARSLFLAGTTTDTQY
NA	TRBV5-8	TRBJ1-5	ASSPDRAGNQPQH
NA	TRBV5-6	TRBJ1-2	ASSLEQGLSYGYT
NA	TRBV7-3	TRBJ2-3	ASSFSSGGTDTQY
NA	TRBV5-1	TRBJ2-1	ASSGWTSGEQF
NA	TRBV9	TRBJ1-1	ASSPTTGGRGAF
few	TRBV14	TRBJ1-1	ASSRTQGARTEAF
NA	TRBV9	TRBJ2-5	ASSVDPAGLLQETQY
NA	TRBV6-1	TRBJ1-5	ASSEGSRQPQH
NA	TRBV6-5	TRBJ1-1	ASSYSAGANTEAF
few	TRBV27	TRBJ1-2	ASSFGAGNYGYT
NA	TRBV6-5	TRBJ1-3	ASRTGFGNTIY
NA	TRBV12-2	TRBJ2-7	ASRLADPGSYEQY
NA	TRBV5-1	TRBJ2-3	ASSLDRSTDTQY
NA	TRBV10-3	TRBJ1-1	AISPGTGGGTEAF
NA	TRBV29-1	TRBJ2-5	SVGGGNVGTQY
NA	TRBV18	TRBJ2-5	ASSPTPLPQETQY
NA	TRBV25-1	TRBJ1-2	ASSGRDRRFFGYT
NA	TRBV20-1	TRBJ2-3	SAEGVDTQY
NA	TRBV7-7	TRBJ2-5	ASSLGGGAVETQY
NA	TRBV5-4	TRBJ2-1	ASSPVGLAGGQV
NA	TRBV5-1	TRBJ1-3	ASSLLGSSGNTIY
NA	TRBV5-1	TRBJ2-7	ASSNLETGTQY
NA	TRBV2	TRBJ2-7	ASSVLRSEQY
NA	TRBV5-1	TRBJ2-1	ASSFQGLAGVYNEQF
NA	TRBV13	TRBJ2-7	ASSLGAGLGSGEQY
NA	TRBV10-3	TRBJ2-3	AISDAGSRRDTQY
NA	TRBV5-1	TRBJ2-1	ASSLTSGGYNEQF
NA	TRBV3-1/TRBV3-2	TRBJ2-3	ASSQATSGVGDTQY
NA	TRBV7-7	TRBJ2-2	ASSPLVGSNTGELF
NA	TRBV18	TRBJ1-2	ASSLQGGVYGYT
NA	TRBV29-1	TRBJ2-7	SVDGSSYEQY